This TCR beta chain was sequenced for a study of blood T cells in healthy people across ages. In its sample, this clonotype was seen a few times. The germline gives CDR1 GTSNPN, CDR2 SVGIG (reference sequence). V gave up 4 bases and J gave up 6 bases, with 9 bases separating them. The CDR3 has 12 amino acids. PCR was performed a second time for about 6 to 11 cycles using a sample-barcoded 5' primer and a J-beta primer mix. TCRdb independently ran MiXCR on the 5' RACE reads; one entry per CDR3 protein. The sample includes 650,000 to 700,000 distinct CDR3 sequences, roughly 32% of them seen just once. This sequence originates from a woman of 80 years or more in good health. The sample comprised blood. This chain uses TRBV30 with TRBJ2-2; D not resolved. The CDR3: CAWTSVAGELFF. CDR3 coding DNA: TGTGCCTGGACCAGTGTAGCCGGGGAGCTGTTTTTT.